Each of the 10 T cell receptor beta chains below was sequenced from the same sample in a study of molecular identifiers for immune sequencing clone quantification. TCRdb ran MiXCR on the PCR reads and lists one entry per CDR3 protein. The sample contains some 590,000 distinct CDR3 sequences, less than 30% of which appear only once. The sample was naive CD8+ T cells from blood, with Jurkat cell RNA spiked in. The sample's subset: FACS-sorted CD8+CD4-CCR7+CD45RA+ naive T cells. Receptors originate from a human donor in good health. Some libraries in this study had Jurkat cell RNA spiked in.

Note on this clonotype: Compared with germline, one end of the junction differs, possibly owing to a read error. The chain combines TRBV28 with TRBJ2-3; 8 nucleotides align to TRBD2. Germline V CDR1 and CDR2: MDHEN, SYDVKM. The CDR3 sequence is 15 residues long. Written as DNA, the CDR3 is TGTGCCAGCAGTTTGACGGGAGGGCCTGCAAATACACAGTATTTT. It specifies CASSLTGGPANTQYF.

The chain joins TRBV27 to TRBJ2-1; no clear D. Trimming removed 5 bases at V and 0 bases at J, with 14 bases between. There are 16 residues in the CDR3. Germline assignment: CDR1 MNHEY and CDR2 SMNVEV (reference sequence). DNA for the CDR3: TGTGCCAGCAGTCACCAAGAAGACCTCTCCTACAATGAGCAGTTCTTC. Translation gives CASSHQEDLSYNEQFF.

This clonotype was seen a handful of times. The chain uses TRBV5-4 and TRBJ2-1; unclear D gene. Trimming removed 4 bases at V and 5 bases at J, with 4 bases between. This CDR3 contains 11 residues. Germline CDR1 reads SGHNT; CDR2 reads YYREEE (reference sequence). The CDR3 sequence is CASSLHNEQFF. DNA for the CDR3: TGTGCCAGCAGCCTCCACAATGAGCAGTTCTTC.

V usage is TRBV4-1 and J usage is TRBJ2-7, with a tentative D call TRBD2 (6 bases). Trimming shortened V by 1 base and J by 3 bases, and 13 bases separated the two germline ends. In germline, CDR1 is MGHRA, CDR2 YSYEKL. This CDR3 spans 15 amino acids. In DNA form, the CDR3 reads TGCGCCAGCAGCCAAGTCCACCCCGGGGGCTACGAGCAGTACTTC. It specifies CASSQVHPGGYEQYF.

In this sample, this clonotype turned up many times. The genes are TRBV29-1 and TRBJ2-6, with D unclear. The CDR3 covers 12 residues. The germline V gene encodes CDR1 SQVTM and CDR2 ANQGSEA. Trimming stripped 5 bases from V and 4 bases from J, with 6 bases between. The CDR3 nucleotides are TGCAGCGTTCCGGTCGGGGCCAACGTCCTGACTTTC. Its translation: CSVPVGANVLTF.

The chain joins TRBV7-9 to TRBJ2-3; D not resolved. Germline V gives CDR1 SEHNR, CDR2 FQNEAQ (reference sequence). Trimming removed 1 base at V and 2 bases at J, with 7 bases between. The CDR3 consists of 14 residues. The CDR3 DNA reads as TGTGCCAGCAGCTTAGGCAGCTACACAGATACGCAGTATTTT. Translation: CASSLGSYTDTQYF.

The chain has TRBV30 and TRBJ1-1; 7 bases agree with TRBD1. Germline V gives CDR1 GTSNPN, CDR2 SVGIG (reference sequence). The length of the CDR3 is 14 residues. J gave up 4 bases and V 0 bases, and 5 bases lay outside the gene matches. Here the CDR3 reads CAWSVGGGGTEAFF. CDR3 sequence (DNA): TGTGCCTGGAGTGTGGGAGGGGGCGGCACTGAAGCTTTCTTT.

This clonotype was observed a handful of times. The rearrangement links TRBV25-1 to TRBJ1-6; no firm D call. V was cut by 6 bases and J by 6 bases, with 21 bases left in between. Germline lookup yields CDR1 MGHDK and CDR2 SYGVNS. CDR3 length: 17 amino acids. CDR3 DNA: TGTGCCAGCAGCGTCCCTACATCGGACCCCTCTAATTCACCCCTCCACTTT. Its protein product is CASSVPTSDPSNSPLHF.

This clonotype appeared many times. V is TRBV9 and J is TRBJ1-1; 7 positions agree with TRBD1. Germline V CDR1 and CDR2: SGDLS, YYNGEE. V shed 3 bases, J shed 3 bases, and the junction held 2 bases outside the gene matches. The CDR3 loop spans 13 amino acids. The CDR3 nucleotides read TGTGCCAGCAGCGCGGGACAGTACACTGAAGCTTTCTTT. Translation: CASSAGQYTEAFF. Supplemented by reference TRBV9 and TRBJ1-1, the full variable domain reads DSGVTQTPKHLITATGQRVTLRCSPRSGDLSVYWYQQSLDQGLQFLIQYYNGEERAKGNILERFSAQQFPDLHSELNLSSLELGDSALYFCASSAGQYTEAFFGQGTRLTVV.

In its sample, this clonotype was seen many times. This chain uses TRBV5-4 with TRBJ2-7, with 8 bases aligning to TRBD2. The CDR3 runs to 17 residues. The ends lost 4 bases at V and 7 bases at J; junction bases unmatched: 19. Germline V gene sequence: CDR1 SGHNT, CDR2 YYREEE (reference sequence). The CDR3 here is CASSAVLGGRTSWEQYF. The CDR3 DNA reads TGTGCCAGCAGCGCAGTGTTGGGCGGGAGGACGTCTTGGGAGCAGTACTTC.